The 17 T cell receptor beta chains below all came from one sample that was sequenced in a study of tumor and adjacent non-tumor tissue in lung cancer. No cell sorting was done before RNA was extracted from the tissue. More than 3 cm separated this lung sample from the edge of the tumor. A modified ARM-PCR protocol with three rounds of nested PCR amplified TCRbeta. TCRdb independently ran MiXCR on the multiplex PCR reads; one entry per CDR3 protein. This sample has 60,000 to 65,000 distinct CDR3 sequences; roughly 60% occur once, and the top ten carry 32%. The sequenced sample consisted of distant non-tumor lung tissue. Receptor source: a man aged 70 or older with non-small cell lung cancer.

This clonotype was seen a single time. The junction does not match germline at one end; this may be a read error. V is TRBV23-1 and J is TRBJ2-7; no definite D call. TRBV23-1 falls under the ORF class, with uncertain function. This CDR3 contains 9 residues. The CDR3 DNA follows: TGCGCCAGCAGTCAGGCAGACTTCTTC. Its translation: CASSQADFF.

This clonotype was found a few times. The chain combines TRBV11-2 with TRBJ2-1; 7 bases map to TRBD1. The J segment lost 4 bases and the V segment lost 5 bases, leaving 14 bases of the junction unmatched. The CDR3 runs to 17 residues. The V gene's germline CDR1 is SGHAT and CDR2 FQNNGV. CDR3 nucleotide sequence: TGTGCCAGCAGCCTTGCCGGGACAGAGGGCCCTTACAATGAGCAGTTCTTC. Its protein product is CASSLAGTEGPYNEQFF.

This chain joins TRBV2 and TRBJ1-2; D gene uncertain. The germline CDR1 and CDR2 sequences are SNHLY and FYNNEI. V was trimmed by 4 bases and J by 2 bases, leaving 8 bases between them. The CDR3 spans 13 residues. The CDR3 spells CASSVPENYGYTF. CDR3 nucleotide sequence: TGTGCCAGCAGTGTCCCCGAGAACTATGGCTACACCTTC.

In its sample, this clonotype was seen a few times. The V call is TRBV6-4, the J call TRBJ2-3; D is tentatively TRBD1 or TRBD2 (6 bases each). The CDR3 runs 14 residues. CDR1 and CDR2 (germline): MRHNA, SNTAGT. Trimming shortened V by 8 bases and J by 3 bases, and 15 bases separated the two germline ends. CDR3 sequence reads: CASGGGGVTDTQYF. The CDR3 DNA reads TGTGCCAGCGGAGGAGGGGGAGTGACAGATACGCAGTATTTT.

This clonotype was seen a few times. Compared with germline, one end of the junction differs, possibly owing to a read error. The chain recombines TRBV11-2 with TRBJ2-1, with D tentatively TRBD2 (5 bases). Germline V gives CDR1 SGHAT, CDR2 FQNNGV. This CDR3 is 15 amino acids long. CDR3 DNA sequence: TGTACCAGCGGCTTAGTTGTGGGAGCCTACAATGAGCAGTTCTTC. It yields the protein CTSGLVVGAYNEQFF. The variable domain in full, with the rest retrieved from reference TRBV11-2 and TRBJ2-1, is EAGVAQSPRYKIIEKRQSVAFWCNPISGHATLYWYQQILGQGPKLLIQFQNNGVVDDSQLPKDRFSAERLKGVDSTLKIQPAKLEDSAVYLCTSGLVVGAYNEQFFGPGTRLTVL.

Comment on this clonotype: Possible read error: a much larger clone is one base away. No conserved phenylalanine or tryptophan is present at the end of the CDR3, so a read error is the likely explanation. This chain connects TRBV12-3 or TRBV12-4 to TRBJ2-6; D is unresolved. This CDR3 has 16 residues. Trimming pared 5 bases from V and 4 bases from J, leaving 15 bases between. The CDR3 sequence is CASSPMVGSGANVLTL. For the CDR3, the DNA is TGTGCCAGCAGTCCCATGGTTGGATCCGGGGCCAACGTCCTGACTTTA.

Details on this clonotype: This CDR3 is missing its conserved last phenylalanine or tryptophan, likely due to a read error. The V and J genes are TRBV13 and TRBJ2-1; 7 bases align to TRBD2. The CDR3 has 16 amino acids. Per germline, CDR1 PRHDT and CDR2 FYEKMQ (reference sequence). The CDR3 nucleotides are TGTACCAGCAGCTTATGGGGCGGGAGCCATGGGAATGAGCAGTTCTCC. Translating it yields CTSSLWGGSHGNEQFS.

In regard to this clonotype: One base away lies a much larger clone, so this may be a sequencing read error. CDR3 sequence (DNA): TGTGCCAGCAGCCTAGAGGTGAGAGGGAAGGTTTACGGTGAGGAGTTCTTC. Protein sequence: CASSLEVRGKVYGEEFF. The chain carries TRBV6-2 or TRBV6-3 and TRBJ2-1; tentative D call: TRBD2 (5 bases). The length of the CDR3 is 17 residues. In germline, CDR1 is MNHEY, CDR2 SVGEGT.

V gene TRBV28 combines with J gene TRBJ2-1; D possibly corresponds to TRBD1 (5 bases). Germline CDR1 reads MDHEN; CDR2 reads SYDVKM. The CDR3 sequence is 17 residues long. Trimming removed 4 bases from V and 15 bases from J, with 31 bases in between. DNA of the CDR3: TGTGCCAGCAGTTCTATCGTAGGGGCATGGGCCCCTCGTTTTATGTTCTTC. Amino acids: CASSSIVGAWAPRFMFF.

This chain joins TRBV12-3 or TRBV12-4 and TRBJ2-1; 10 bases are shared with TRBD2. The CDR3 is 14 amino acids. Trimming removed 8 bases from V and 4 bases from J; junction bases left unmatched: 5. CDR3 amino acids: CASGSSGGYNEQFF. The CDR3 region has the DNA TGTGCCAGCGGTTCTAGCGGGGGTTACAATGAGCAGTTCTTC.

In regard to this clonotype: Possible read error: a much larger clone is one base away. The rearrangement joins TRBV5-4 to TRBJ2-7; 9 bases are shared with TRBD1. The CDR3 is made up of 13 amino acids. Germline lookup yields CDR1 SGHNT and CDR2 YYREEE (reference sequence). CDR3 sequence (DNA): TGTGCCAGCAGTCGACAGGGGGTCTACGAGCATTACTTC. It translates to CASSRQGVYEHYF.

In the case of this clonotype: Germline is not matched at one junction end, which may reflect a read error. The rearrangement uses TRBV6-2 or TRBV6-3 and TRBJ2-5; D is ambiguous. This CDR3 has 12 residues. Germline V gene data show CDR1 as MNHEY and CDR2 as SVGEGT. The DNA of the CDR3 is TGTGCCAGCAGTTTGGGGTACGAGACCAAGCACTTC. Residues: CASSLGYETKHF.

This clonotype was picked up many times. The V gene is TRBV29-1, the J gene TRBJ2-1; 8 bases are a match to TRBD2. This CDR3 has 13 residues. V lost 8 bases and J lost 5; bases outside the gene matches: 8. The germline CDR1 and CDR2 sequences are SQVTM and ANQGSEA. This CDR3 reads CSTSGGLHNEQFF. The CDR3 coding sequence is TGCAGCACTTCGGGGGGGCTACACAATGAGCAGTTCTTC.

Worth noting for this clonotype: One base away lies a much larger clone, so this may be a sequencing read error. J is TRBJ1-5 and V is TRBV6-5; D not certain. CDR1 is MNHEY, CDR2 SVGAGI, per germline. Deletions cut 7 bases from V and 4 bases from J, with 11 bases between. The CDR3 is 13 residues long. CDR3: CASNSAANQPQHF. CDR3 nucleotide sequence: TGTGCCAGCAATTCAGCAGCTAATCAGCCCCAGCATTTT.

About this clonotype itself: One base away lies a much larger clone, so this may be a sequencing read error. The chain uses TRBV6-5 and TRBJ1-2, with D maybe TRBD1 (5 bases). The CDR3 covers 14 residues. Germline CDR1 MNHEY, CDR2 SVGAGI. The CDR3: CASSEAAGNHGNTF. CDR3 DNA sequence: TGTGCCAGCTCCGAGGCAGCAGGGAACCATGGCAACACCTTC.

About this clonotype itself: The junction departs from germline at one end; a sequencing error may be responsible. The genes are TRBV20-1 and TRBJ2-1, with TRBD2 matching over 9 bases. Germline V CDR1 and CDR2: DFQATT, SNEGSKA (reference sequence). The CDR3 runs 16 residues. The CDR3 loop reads CGAALGVAGVRNEQFF. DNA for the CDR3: TGCGGTGCTGCCCTAGGGGTAGCGGGAGTCAGGAACGAGCAGTTCTTC.

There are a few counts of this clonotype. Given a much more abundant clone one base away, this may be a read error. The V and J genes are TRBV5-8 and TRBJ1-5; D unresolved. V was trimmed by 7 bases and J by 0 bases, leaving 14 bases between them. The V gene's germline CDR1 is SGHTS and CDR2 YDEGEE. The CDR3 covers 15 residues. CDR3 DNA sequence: TGTGCCAGCTGCGAGGACGTTATTAGCAATCAGCCCCAGCATTTT. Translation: CASCEDVISNQPQHF.